What follows is one TCR beta chain and its context. These data come from a study of glioma-infiltrating T cells. Amplification of TCR alpha and beta CDR3 regions from RNA used iRepertoire nested multiplex PCR. One entry per CDR3 protein, called by TCRdb with MiXCR from the multiplex PCR reads. The sample lists fewer than 500,000 distinct CDR3 sequences; about 40% were seen once. V gave up 5 bases and J gave up 8 bases, with 13 bases separating them. The CDR3 is made up of 12 amino acids. The germline V gene has CDR1 SGHNT and CDR2 YYREEE (reference sequence). Sample: glioma tissue, nonneoplastic brain tissue, or PBMCs (not recorded which). This clonotype was obtained from a human donor with low-grade glioma or glioblastoma, undergoing nonglioma brain surgery, or in good health (not recorded which). The rearrangement uses TRBV5-4 and TRBJ1-1; no definite D call. The CDR3 sequence: CASRLPGREAFF. In nucleotides, the CDR3 is TGTGCCAGCAGACTACCGGGTCGAGAAGCTTTCTTT.